This TCR beta chain was obtained from a study of blood T cell repertoires in COVID-19. Whole-study context: T cells, B-cell-depleted T cells, or PBMCs supplied cDNA or gDNA.

Sequenced by immunoSEQ multiplex PCR; TCRdb stores in-frame clones only, minus some. There are roughly 250,000 clones in the sample; about 90% occur only once, and about 2.5% lies in the top ten. On this clone: Within the sample, other DNA sequences also encode this same CDR3.

Seattle cases were enrolled at active infection and followed longitudinally. The CDR3 is 15 residues long. Trimming cost V 4 bases and J 5 bases; bases outside gene matches: 2. Germline V gene lookup returns CDR1 SGDLS and CDR2 YYNGEE. This chain joins TRBV9 and TRBJ2-5; 16 bases match TRBD2. Sequencing input: peripheral blood. This clonotype originated in a person in their late teens or twenties with COVID-19, enrolled during active disease. The CDR3 DNA sequence: TGTGCCAGCAGCCCGGGACTAGCGGGAGGGGAGACCCAGTACTTC. Its protein product is CASSPGLAGGETQYF.